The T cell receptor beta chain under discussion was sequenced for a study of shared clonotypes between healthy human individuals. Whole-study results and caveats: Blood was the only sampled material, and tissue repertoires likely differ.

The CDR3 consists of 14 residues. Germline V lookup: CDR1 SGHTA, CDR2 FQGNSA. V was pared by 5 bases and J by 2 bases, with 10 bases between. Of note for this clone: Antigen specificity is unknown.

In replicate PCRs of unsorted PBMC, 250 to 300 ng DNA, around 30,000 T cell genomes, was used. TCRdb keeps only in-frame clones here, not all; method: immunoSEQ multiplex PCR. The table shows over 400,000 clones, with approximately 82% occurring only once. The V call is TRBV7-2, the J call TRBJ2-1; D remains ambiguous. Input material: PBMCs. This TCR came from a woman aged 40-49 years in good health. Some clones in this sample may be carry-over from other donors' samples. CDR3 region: CASSLLSPYNEQFF. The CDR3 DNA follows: TGTGCCAGCAGCCTGCTTAGTCCCTACAATGAGCAGTTCTTC. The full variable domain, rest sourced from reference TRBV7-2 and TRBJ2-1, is GAGVSQSPSNKVTEKGKDVELRCDPISGHTALYWYRQSLGQGLEFLIYFQGNSAPDKSGLPSDRFSAERTGGSVSTLTIQRTQQEDSAVYLCASSLLSPYNEQFFGPGTRLTVL.